This T cell receptor beta chain comes out of a study of cytomegalovirus exposure and HLA in healthy donors. The length of the CDR3 is 18 residues. Looked up from germline, CDR1 is SGHNT and CDR2 is YENEEA. V was clipped by 5 bases and J by 6 bases; unmatched bases: 20. The PCR contained 60 Vbeta and 13 Jbeta primers. Assay used: immunoSEQ multiplex PCR; TCRdb lists only in-frame clones, some missing. The repertoire holds over 150,000 clones, with 75% to 85% as singletons. Study observations and caveats: As a later analysis revealed, most CMV-associated TCR beta chains appeared HLA-restricted. Most TCR beta V segments were productive about 90% or about 30% of the time in an earlier analysis. The authors confirmed in vitro that three CMV-associated chains were specific for CMV antigens.

This clone was counted only a few times. The antigen is not known. Sample: PBMCs. The sequence was collected from a man aged 30 to 45 in good health and CMV-seronegative. The chain links TRBV11-3 to TRBJ2-7; 9 nucleotides agree with TRBD2. The CDR3 sequence is CASSEQGTSWGPKGEQYF. Here the CDR3 DNA reads TGTGCCAGCAGCGAACAAGGGACTAGCTGGGGACCCAAAGGCGAGCAGTACTTC.